Here is one T cell receptor beta chain with its context. These data come from a study of blood T cell repertoires in COVID-19. This CDR3 is built from 15 residues. The germline CDR1 and CDR2 sequences are SGDLS and YYNGEE. The ends lost 3 bases at V and 4 bases at J; junction bases unmatched: 9. The assay was immunoSEQ multiplex PCR, and TCRdb's table has in-frame clones only and misses some. The sample contains some 360,000 clones, around 90% of which appear only once. Patients at the Seattle site were enrolled during active infection and followed longitudinally. The chain couples TRBV9 to TRBJ1-2; 7 bases are shared with TRBD1. Sequenced material: peripheral blood. The TCR sequence derives from an older woman with COVID-19, enrolled during active disease. CDR3 residues: CASSEGRQGIYGYTF. As DNA, the CDR3 is TGTGCCAGCAGCGAGGGGCGACAGGGTATCTATGGCTACACCTTC. The whole variable domain, filled in from reference TRBV9 and TRBJ1-2, reads DSGVTQTPKHLITATGQRVTLRCSPRSGDLSVYWYQQSLDQGLQFLIQYYNGEERAKGNILERFSAQQFPDLHSELNLSSLELGDSALYFCASSEGRQGIYGYTFGSGTRLTVV.